The present entry profiles one T cell receptor beta chain with its context. The sample belongs to a study of cytomegalovirus exposure and HLA in healthy donors. The V end lost 3 bases, the J end lost 8 bases, and 13 bases lay between the germline ends. Germline CDR1 MNHEY, CDR2 SMNVEV (reference sequence). CDR3 length: 13 residues. The PCR was carried out with 60 Vbeta primers and 13 Jbeta primers. Measured with immunoSEQ multiplex PCR; TCRdb has only the in-frame clones, and not every one. The table lists 110,000 to 150,000 clones. Sequencing was performed on PBMCs. The clonotype originates from a woman younger than 30 in good health and CMV-seronegative. V and J are TRBV27 and TRBJ1-2; no clear D. Written as DNA, the CDR3 is TGTGCCAGCAGTTTGTCGGGGTCAGGAGGCTACACCTTC. Translation gives CASSLSGSGGYTF.